A single sample gave rise to the 6 T cell receptor beta chains below, sequenced in a study of CXCR3-negative and CXCR3-positive naive CD8 T cells (dated by TCRdb to the late 2010s). Beyond this particular receptor, the publication reports: TRB CDR3s from CXCR3-positive naive cells showed higher hydrophobicity (lower Kidera factor 4), lower energy, and higher strength and volume indices than CXCR3-negative naive cells.

These receptors have no identified antigens. These reads were obtained on a NextSeq 550. The Human TCR Profiling Kit (MiLaboratory) was used to make UMI-labeled 5' RACE TRB cDNA libraries. The reads were reprocessed in TCRdb, with one entry per CDR3 protein sequence and no accompanying DNA. The table for this sample lists 120,000 or so distinct CDR3 sequences. The ten largest clones take up 0.59% of the sample. The sequenced sample was naive CXCR3+ CD8+ T cells from blood. The intended sense of this specimen's cell subset or site label: CD45RO-CCR7+CD27+CD95- naive CD8+ T cells expressing CXCR3 (TNR3+). All receptors come from a human donor in good health. Some clones in this sample may be carry-over from other donors' samples.

The CDR3 loop is CSVLGAAGEQYF. The chain joins TRBV29-1 to TRBJ2-7; the TCRdb D gene call, TRBD1, has no DNA to confirm it. Germline V gene lookup returns CDR1 SQVTM and CDR2 ANQGSEA. This CDR3 is 12 amino acids long.

The V and J genes are TRBV14 and TRBJ2-3; TCRdb designates TRBD1, a call that cannot be tested without DNA. Germline-derived CDR1 and CDR2 are SGHDN and FVKESK. The CDR3 contains 18 residues. This CDR3 is CASSQDSGGTPQRDTQYF. The complete variable domain, with remaining parts taken from reference TRBV14 and TRBJ2-3, reads EAGVTQFPSHSVIEKGQTVTLRCDPISGHDNLYWYRRVMGKEIKFLLHFVKESKQDESGMPNNRFLAERTGGTYSTLKVQPAELEDSGVYFCASSQDSGGTPQRDTQYFGPGTRLTVL.

The CDR3 sequence is CSARTASSGYEQYF. The V and J genes are TRBV20-1 and TRBJ2-7; TCRdb returns TRBD2, unconfirmable since there is no DNA. This CDR3 comprises 14 residues. Germline loops: CDR1 DFQATT, CDR2 SNEGSKA (reference sequence).

This chain links TRBV5-1 with TRBJ1-2. The germline gives CDR1 SGHRS, CDR2 YFSETQ. The CDR3 has 13 amino acids. CDR3 sequence reads: CASSPIGGDGYTF.

J is TRBJ2-2 and V is TRBV20-1; TCRdb's D call, TRBD1, is unchecked because there is no DNA. CDR1 and CDR2 from the germline V gene are DFQATT and SNEGSKA (reference sequence). The CDR3 covers 15 residues. The CDR3 is CSARPRDTNTGELFF.

This chain uses TRBV7-3 with TRBJ2-1; TCRdb proposes TRBD1, but this gene call is untestable without DNA. This CDR3 has 13 amino acids. In germline, CDR1 is SGHTA, CDR2 FQGTGA. This chain's CDR3 is CASRDGAHNEQFF.